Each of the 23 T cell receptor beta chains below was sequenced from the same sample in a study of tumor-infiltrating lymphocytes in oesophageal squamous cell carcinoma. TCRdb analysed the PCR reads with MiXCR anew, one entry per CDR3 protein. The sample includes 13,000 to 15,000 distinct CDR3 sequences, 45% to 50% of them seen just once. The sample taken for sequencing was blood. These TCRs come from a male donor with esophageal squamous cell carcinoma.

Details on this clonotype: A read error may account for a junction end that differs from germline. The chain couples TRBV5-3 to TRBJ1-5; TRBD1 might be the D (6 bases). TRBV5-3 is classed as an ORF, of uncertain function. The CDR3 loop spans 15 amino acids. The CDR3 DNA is TGTGCCAGCAGCTTAACAGGGAGAGGGGATCAGCCCCAGCATTTT. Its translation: CASSLTGRGDQPQHF.

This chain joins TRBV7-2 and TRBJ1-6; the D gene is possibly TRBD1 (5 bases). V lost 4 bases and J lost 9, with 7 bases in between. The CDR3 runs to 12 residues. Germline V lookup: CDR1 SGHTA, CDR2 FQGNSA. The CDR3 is CASSWTSSPLHF. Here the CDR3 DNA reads TGTGCCAGCAGCTGGACAAGTTCACCCCTCCACTTT. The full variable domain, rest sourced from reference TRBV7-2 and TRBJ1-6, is GAGVSQSPSNKVTEKGKDVELRCDPISGHTALYWYRQSLGQGLEFLIYFQGNSAPDKSGLPSDRFSAERTGGSVSTLTIQRTQQEDSAVYLCASSWTSSPLHFGNGTRLTVT.

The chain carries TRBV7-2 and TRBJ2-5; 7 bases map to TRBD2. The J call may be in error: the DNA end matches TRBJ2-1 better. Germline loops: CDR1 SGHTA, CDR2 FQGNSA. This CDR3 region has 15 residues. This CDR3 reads CASSLEGGVYNEQFF. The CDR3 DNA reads TGTGCCAGCAGCTTAGAGGGAGGGGTCTACAATGAGCAGTTCTTC.

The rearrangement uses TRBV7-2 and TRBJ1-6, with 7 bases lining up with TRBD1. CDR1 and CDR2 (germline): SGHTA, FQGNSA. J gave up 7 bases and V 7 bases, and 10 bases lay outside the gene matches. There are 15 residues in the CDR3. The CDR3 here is CASNSMTGSNSPLHF. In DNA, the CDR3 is TGTGCCAGCAACTCGATGACAGGGAGCAATTCACCCCTCCACTTT.

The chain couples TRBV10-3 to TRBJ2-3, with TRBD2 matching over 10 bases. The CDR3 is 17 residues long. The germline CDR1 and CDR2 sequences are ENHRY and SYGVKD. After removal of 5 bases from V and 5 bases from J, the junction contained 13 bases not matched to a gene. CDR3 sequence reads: CAISRPGGSGRLDTQYF. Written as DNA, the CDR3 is TGTGCCATCAGTAGACCCGGTGGTAGCGGGAGGCTAGATACGCAGTATTTT.

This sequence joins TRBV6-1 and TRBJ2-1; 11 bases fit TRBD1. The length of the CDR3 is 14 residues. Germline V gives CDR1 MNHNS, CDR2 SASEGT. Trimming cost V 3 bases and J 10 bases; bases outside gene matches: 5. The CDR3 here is CASSDWTGGNEQFF. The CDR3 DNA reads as TGTGCCAGCAGTGATTGGACAGGGGGCAACGAGCAGTTCTTC.

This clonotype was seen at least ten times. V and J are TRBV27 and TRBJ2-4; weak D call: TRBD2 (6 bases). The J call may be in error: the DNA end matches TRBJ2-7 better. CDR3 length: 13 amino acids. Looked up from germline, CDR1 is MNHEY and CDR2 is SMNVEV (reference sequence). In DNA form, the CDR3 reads TGTGCCAGCAGTTCCCCGGGGGTCTACGAGCAGTACTTC. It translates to CASSSPGVYEQYF.

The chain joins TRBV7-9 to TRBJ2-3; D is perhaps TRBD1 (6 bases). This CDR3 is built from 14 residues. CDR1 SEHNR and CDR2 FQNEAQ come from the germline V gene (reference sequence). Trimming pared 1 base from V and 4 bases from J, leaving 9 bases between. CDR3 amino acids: CASSLETGSDTQYF. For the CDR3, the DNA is TGTGCCAGCAGCTTAGAGACAGGTTCAGATACGCAGTATTTT.

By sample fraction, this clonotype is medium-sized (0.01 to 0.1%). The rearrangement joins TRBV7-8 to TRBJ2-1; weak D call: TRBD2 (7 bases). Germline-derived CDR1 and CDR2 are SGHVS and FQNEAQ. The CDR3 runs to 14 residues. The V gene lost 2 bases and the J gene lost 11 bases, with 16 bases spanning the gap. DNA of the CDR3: TGTGCCAGCAGCTTAAGGGGGGGGGCCAGAAAGCAGTTCTTC. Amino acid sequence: CASSLRGGARKQFF.

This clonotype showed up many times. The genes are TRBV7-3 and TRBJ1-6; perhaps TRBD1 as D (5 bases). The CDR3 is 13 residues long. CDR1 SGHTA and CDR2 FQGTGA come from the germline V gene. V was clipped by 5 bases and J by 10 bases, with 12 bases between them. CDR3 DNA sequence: TGTGCCAGCAGCCCAACGGGGGTGTCACCCCTCCACTTT. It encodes CASSPTGVSPLHF. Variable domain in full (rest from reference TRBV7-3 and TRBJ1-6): GAGVSQTPSNKVTEKGKYVELRCDPISGHTALYWYRQSLGQGPEFLIYFQGTGAADDSGLPNDRFFAVRPEGSVSTLKIQRTERGDSAVYLCASSPTGVSPLHFGNGTRLTVT.

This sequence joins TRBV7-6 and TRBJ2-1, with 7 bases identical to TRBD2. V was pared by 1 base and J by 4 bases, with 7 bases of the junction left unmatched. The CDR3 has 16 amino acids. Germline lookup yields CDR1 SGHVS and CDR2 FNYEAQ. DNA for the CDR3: TGTGCCAGCAGCTTAGGTGGGAGGGCCTCATACAATGAGCAGTTCTTC. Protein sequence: CASSLGGRASYNEQFF.

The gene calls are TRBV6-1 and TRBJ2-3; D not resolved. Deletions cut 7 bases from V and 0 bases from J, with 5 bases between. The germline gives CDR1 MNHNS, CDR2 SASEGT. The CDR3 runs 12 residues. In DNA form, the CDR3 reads TGTGCCAGCACCGGAAGCACAGATACGCAGTATTTT. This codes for CASTGSTDTQYF.

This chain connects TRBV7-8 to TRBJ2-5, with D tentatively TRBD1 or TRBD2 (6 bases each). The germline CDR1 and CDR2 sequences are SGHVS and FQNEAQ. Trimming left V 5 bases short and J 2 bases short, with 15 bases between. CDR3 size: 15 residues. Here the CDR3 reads CASSPLRGRQETQYF. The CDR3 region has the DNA TGTGCCAGCAGCCCCCTAAGGGGGAGGCAAGAGACCCAGTACTTC.

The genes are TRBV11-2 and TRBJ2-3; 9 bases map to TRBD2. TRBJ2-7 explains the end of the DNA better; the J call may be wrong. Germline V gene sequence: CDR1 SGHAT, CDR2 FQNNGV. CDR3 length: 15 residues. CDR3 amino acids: CASSPLAGRNNEQYF. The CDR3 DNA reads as TGTGCCAGCAGCCCGCTAGCGGGGCGGAACAATGAGCAGTACTTC.

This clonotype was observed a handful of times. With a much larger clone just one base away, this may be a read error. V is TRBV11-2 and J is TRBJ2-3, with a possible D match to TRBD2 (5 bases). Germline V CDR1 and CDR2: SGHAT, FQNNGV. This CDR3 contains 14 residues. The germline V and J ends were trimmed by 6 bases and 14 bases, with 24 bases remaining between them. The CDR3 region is CASRENPNTGELYF. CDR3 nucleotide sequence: TGTGCCAGCAGGGAAAACCCGAACACCGGGGAGCTGTATTTT.

The DNA of the CDR3 is TGTGCCAGCAGCTTAGGCAGGACTAGCGGATACAATGAGCAGTACTTC. It translates to CASSLGRTSGYNEQYF. This chain links TRBV7-9 with TRBJ2-5, with TRBD2 matching 10 bases. The CDR3 covers 16 residues. The junction had 13 bases not matched to a gene; V was cut back by 1 base and J by 11 bases. In germline, CDR1 is SEHNR, CDR2 FQNEAQ (reference sequence). Variable domain in full (rest from reference TRBV7-9 and TRBJ2-5): DTGVSQNPRHKITKRGQNVTFRCDPISEHNRLYWYRQTLGQGPEFLTYFQNEAQLEKSRLLSDRFSAERPKGSFSTLEIQRTEQGDSAMYLCASSLGRTSGYNEQYFGPGTRLLVL.

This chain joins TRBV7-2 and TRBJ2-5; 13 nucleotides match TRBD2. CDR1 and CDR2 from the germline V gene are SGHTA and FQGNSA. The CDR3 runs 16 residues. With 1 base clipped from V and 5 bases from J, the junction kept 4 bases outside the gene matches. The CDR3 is CASSLELAGGDETQYF. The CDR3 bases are TGTGCCAGCAGCTTAGAACTAGCGGGAGGGGATGAGACCCAGTACTTC.

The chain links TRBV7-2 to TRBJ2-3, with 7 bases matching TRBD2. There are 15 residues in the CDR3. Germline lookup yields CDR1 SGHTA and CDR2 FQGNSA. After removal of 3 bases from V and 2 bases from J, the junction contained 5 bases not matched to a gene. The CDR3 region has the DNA TGTGCCAGCAGCTTTGTGGGAGGGCCCACAGATACGCAGTATTTT. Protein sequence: CASSFVGGPTDTQYF.

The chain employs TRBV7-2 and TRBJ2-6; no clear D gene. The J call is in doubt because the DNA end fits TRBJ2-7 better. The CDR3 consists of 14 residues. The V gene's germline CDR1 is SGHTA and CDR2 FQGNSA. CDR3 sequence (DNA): TGTGCCAGCAGCTTAGGCGCTAGTTCCGGCGAGCAGTACTTC. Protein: CASSLGASSGEQYF.

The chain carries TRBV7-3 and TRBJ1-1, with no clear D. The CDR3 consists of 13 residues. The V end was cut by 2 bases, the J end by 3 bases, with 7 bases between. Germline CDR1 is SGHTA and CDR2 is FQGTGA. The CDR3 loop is CASSLVQDTEAFF. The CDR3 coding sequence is TGTGCCAGCAGCTTAGTCCAGGACACTGAAGCTTTCTTT.

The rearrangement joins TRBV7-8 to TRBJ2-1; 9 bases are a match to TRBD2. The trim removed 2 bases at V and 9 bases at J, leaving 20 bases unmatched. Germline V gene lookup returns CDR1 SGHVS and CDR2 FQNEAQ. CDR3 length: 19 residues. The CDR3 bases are TGTGCCAGCAGCTTATTCAGGGTTGGGGAGCGCGGGAGGGCCGGTGAGCAGTTCTTC. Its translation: CASSLFRVGERGRAGEQFF. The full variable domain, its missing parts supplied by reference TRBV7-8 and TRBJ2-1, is GAGVSQSPRYKVAKRGQDVALRCDPISGHVSLFWYQQALGQGPEFLTYFQNEAQLDKSGLPSDRFFAERPEGSVSTLKIQRTQQEDSAVYLCASSLFRVGERGRAGEQFFGPGTRLTVL.

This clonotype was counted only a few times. CDR3 DNA: TGTGCCAGCAGTTTGGACGGGGCCTTAGCTGAGCAGTACTTC. It encodes CASSLDGALAEQYF. The V gene is TRBV12-3 or TRBV12-4, the J gene TRBJ2-5; the D gene could be TRBD1 or TRBD2 (5 bases each). Trimming took off 3 bases at V and 11 bases at J, with 19 bases between the two ends. CDR3 length: 14 residues.

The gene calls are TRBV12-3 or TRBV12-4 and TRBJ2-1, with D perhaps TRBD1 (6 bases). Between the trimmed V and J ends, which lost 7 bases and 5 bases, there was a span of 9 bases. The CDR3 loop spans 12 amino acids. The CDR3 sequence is CASIGQNNEQFF. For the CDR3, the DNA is TGTGCCAGCATCGGACAGAACAATGAGCAGTTCTTC.